The 10 T cell receptor beta chains below were found in one sample sequenced in a study of blood T cells in healthy people across ages. Primed by a sample-barcoded 5' primer and a J-beta primer mix, a second PCR proceeded for roughly 7 to 12 cycles. TCRdb recomputed calls from the 5' RACE reads with MiXCR, one row per CDR3 protein. Of 1.5 million to 2 million distinct CDR3 sequences listed, roughly 52% are singletons. The sample comprised blood. These receptors were collected from a woman in her 40s in good health.

This clonotype has more than one count but fewer than ten. The rearrangement uses TRBV5-1 and TRBJ2-1, with 10 bases lining up with TRBD2. J lost 0 bases, V lost 9 bases, and 9 bases had no gene match. Germline values: CDR1 SGHRS, CDR2 YFSETQ. CDR3 size: 16 residues. CDR3 amino acids: CATTLLAGGSYNEQFF. DNA for the CDR3: TGCGCCACAACTCTTTTAGCGGGGGGCTCCTACAATGAGCAGTTCTTC.

This clonotype showed up just once. The CDR3 here is CASSISVLDTQYF. The CDR3 DNA reads TGTGCCAGTAGTATTTCGGTTTTAGATACGCAGTATTTT. V usage is TRBV19 and J usage is TRBJ2-3, with D unresolved. The CDR3 is made up of 13 amino acids. Germline V gives CDR1 LNHDA, CDR2 SQIVND (reference sequence). V was shortened by 3 bases and J by 5 bases, with 9 bases between the two germline ends.

This clonotype was seen a single time. J is TRBJ1-4 and V is TRBV7-9; TRBD1 matches 7 bases. Trimming at V came to 9 bases and at J to 5 bases, leaving 12 bases not matched to a gene. There are 15 residues in the CDR3. The germline gives CDR1 SEHNR, CDR2 FQNEAQ (reference sequence). The CDR3 sequence: CASGTVKGANEKLFF. CDR3 sequence (DNA): TGTGCCAGTGGGACAGTCAAAGGGGCAAATGAAAAACTGTTTTTT. Supplemented by reference TRBV7-9 and TRBJ1-4, the full variable domain reads DTGVSQNPRHKITKRGQNVTFRCDPISEHNRLYWYRQTLGQGPEFLTYFQNEAQLEKSRLLSDRFSAERPKGSFSTLEIQRTEQGDSAMYLCASGTVKGANEKLFFGSGTQLSVL.

The chain carries TRBV4-2 and TRBJ2-5; a possible D gene is TRBD2 (5 bases). This CDR3 contains 14 residues. Trimming took off 1 base at V and 7 bases at J, with 13 bases between the two ends. CDR1 LGHNA and CDR2 YNFKEQ come from the germline V gene. CDR3 sequence (DNA): TGTGCCAGCAGCCAAGCCCTCCTGGGAGCGACCCAGTACTTC. Its translation: CASSQALLGATQYF.

J is TRBJ1-2 and V is TRBV28; 7 nucleotides align to TRBD1. V lost 8 bases and J lost 5; bases outside the gene matches: 8. Looked up from germline, CDR1 is MDHEN and CDR2 is SYDVKM. The CDR3 runs 13 residues. The chain's CDR3 is CASLYRGGYGYTF. The CDR3 DNA is TGTGCCAGCCTTTACAGGGGCGGATATGGCTACACCTTC.

The rearrangement links TRBV5-5 to TRBJ2-5; 7 nucleotides match TRBD1. CDR3 length equals 14 residues. Germline assignment: CDR1 SGHKS and CDR2 YYEKEE (reference sequence). Losses at the gene ends were 4 bases for V and 11 bases for J; bases not matched to a gene: 14. CDR3 protein: CASSLGTAQGEQYF. The CDR3, as DNA: TGTGCCAGCAGCCTAGGGACAGCCCAGGGGGAGCAGTACTTC.

This sequence joins TRBV7-9 and TRBJ2-5; tentative D call: TRBD1 (5 bases). Germline CDR1 reads SEHNR; CDR2 reads FQNEAQ (reference sequence). CDR3 length: 15 residues. The V and J ends lost 1 base and 2 bases respectively, with 11 bases between them. The chain's CDR3 is CASSLVKTDQETQYF. DNA for the CDR3: TGTGCCAGCAGCTTAGTTAAGACAGATCAAGAGACCCAGTACTTC. Full variable domain (rest looked up from reference TRBV7-9 and TRBJ2-5): DTGVSQNPRHKITKRGQNVTFRCDPISEHNRLYWYRQTLGQGPEFLTYFQNEAQLEKSRLLSDRFSAERPKGSFSTLEIQRTEQGDSAMYLCASSLVKTDQETQYFGPGTRLLVL.

This clonotype was seen repeatedly, ten times or more. The gene calls are TRBV2 and TRBJ2-5; D may be TRBD1 or TRBD2 (5 bases each). Germline V gene data show CDR1 as SNHLY and CDR2 as FYNNEI. The V end lost 7 bases, the J end lost 11 bases, and 11 bases lay between the germline ends. The CDR3 covers 10 residues. The CDR3 DNA reads as TGTGCCAGCAACCAGGGAGTACAGTACTTC. It is translated as CASNQGVQYF.

The V gene is TRBV4-2, the J gene TRBJ1-5; no reliable D call. Germline V gene lookup returns CDR1 LGHNA and CDR2 YNFKEQ. V was clipped by 2 bases and J by 0 bases, with 8 bases between them. This CDR3 is 15 amino acids long. In DNA form, the CDR3 reads TGTGCCAGCAGCCAATCGAGGAATAGCAATCAGCCCCAGCATTTT. Translated: CASSQSRNSNQPQHF.

In its sample, this clonotype was seen a few times. This chain links TRBV4-1 with TRBJ2-3; 7 bases fit TRBD2. Germline V CDR1 and CDR2: MGHRA, YSYEKL. The CDR3 consists of 16 residues. V lost 6 bases, J lost 5 bases, and 14 bases stayed unmatched. The CDR3 here is CASSLRPAGRVDTQYF. For the CDR3, the DNA is TGCGCCAGCAGTCTAAGGCCGGCGGGGAGGGTAGATACGCAGTATTTT.